The 19 T cell receptor beta chains presented below share a single source sample, sequenced in a study of T cells in Graves' hyperthyroidism and ophthalmopathy. Amplification yielded TCR beta CDR3 regions, with RNA transcripts as the source. The primer set for the first-round RT-PCR of the TCR CDR3 was HTBI. TCRdb re-called the multiplex PCR reads through MiXCR, storing one row per CDR3 protein. The sample consists of about 480,000 distinct CDR3 sequences, about an eighth of them appearing once. Sequencing was carried out using blood. These receptors were obtained from a woman under 30 with Graves' hyperthyroidism.

This clonotype was found many times. The chain links TRBV20-1 to TRBJ2-4; D is unresolved. In germline, CDR1 is DFQATT, CDR2 SNEGSKA (reference sequence). This CDR3 is built from 14 residues. V was clipped by 2 bases and J by 8 bases, with 16 bases between them. The CDR3 DNA is TGCAGTGCTAGAAGCCTGGACCGCCCAGACATTCAGTACTTC. Its translation is CSARSLDRPDIQYF.

This clonotype was recorded a few times. J is TRBJ1-3 and V is TRBV27; 7 bases fit TRBD1. V trimming: 6 bases; J trimming: 0 bases; junction bases outside the gene matches: 8. The CDR3 consists of 16 residues. Germline values: CDR1 MNHEY, CDR2 SMNVEV (reference sequence). The CDR3 protein is CASSGPGQNSGNTIYF. The CDR3 DNA follows: TGTGCCAGCAGCGGACCGGGACAGAACTCTGGAAACACCATATATTTT.

This clonotype was picked up many times. The chain employs TRBV12-3 or TRBV12-4 and TRBJ2-1, with D hard to call. The CDR3 covers 11 residues. Trimming removed 7 bases at V and 2 bases at J, with 3 bases between. The CDR3 loop is CASMTYNEQFF. CDR3 DNA sequence: TGTGCCAGCATGACCTACAATGAGCAGTTCTTC.

V usage is TRBV28 and J usage is TRBJ1-5; unclear D gene. This CDR3 is 15 amino acids long. The V and J ends lost 7 bases and 3 bases respectively, with 16 bases between them. CDR1 and CDR2 (germline): MDHEN, SYDVKM. Written as DNA, the CDR3 is TGTGCCAGCATTCAAATGGGCATGTTCAATCAGCCCCAGCATTTT. This encodes CASIQMGMFNQPQHF.

This clonotype was picked up one time. The chain employs TRBV12-3 or TRBV12-4 and TRBJ1-1; a possible D gene is TRBD1 (5 bases). V lost 6 bases, J lost 0 bases, and 8 bases lay in between. CDR3 length: 13 residues. This CDR3 is CASRMGLNTEAFF. The CDR3 DNA follows: TGTGCCAGCAGAATGGGACTGAACACTGAAGCTTTCTTT.

This clonotype was seen a handful of times. This rearrangement joins TRBV27 to TRBJ2-7; a possible D gene is TRBD1 (5 bases). V was cut by 2 bases and J by 5 bases, with 13 bases left in between. CDR3 size: 14 residues. Germline V lookup: CDR1 MNHEY, CDR2 SMNVEV (reference sequence). CDR3 residues: CASSLNSGIHEQYF. In DNA form, the CDR3 reads TGTGCCAGCAGTTTAAATTCAGGGATCCACGAGCAGTACTTC.

The chain employs TRBV6-1 and TRBJ2-7; no reliable D call. In germline, CDR1 is MNHNS, CDR2 SASEGT. The germline V and J ends were trimmed by 0 bases and 4 bases, with 7 bases remaining between them. CDR3 size: 13 residues. DNA for the CDR3: TGTGCCAGCAGTGAAGCATGGGAATACGAGCAGTACTTC. Its translation: CASSEAWEYEQYF.

In this sample, this clonotype turned up many times. The rearrangement uses TRBV5-6 and TRBJ2-3, with unresolved D. The V gene's germline CDR1 is SGHDT and CDR2 YYEEEE. V was pared by 0 bases and J by 2 bases, with 16 bases between. CDR3 length: 17 residues. The CDR3 nucleotides read TGTGCCAGCAGCTTGGACCTTGCGGAACGCTTCACAGATACGCAGTATTTT. As protein: CASSLDLAERFTDTQYF.

This clonotype was counted only a few times. The chain carries TRBV6-2 or TRBV6-3 and TRBJ1-1; D is uncertain. The CDR3 runs to 15 residues. Germline CDR1 MNHEY, CDR2 SVGEGT. Trimming took off 2 bases at V and 0 bases at J, with 10 bases between the two ends. CDR3 DNA: TGTGCCAGCAGTTACGCAGGTAATATGAACACTGAAGCTTTCTTT. Residues: CASSYAGNMNTEAFF.

This clonotype has ten or more counts. V is TRBV20-1 and J is TRBJ2-7; D might be TRBD1 (6 bases). The germline gives CDR1 DFQATT, CDR2 SNEGSKA (reference sequence). The CDR3 is made up of 13 amino acids. Trimming removed 6 bases at V and 4 bases at J, with 16 bases between. CDR3 sequence (DNA): TGCAGTGCCGGCCCCAGGGGACATTACGAGCAGTACTTC. It translates to CSAGPRGHYEQYF.

Turning to this clonotype: This may come from a read error, since a much larger clone is one base off. This sequence joins TRBV20-1 and TRBJ2-7; 9 nucleotides align to TRBD1. V gave up 4 bases and J gave up 2 bases; unmatched junction bases: 9. The CDR3 length is 15 residues. Germline CDR1 reads DFQATT; CDR2 reads SNEGSKA (reference sequence). The CDR3 region has the DNA TGCAGTGCTATATTCCAGGACAGGGGCCCCTACGAGCAGTACTTC. Translating gives CSAIFQDRGPYEQYF.

Only a few counts were recorded for this clonotype. The chain couples TRBV4-1 to TRBJ1-1; D remains ambiguous. In germline, CDR1 is MGHRA, CDR2 YSYEKL. V lost 0 bases to trimming and J lost 1 base, with 9 bases between them. The CDR3 spans 15 residues. The CDR3 region is CASSQDHRGNTEAFF. The CDR3 DNA is TGCGCCAGCAGCCAAGATCATCGGGGGAACACTGAAGCTTTCTTT.

The J gene is TRBJ2-1, the V gene TRBV6-5; 8 nucleotides match TRBD2. V lost 2 bases, J lost 7 bases, and 7 bases stayed unmatched. Germline CDR1 and CDR2: MNHEY and SVGAGI. The CDR3 loop spans 15 amino acids. CDR3 region: CASSYRTGGLNEQFF. CDR3 sequence (DNA): TGTGCCAGCAGTTACCGGACGGGAGGGTTAAATGAGCAGTTCTTC.

A note on this clonotype: One junction end does not reproduce the germline sequence, and a read error may be involved. V is TRBV3-1 and J is TRBJ1-2; D call uncertain. Germline-derived CDR1 and CDR2 are LGHDT and YNNKEL (reference sequence). This CDR3 is built from 13 residues. CDR3 loop: CASRQDLAVGYTF. CDR3 sequence (DNA): TGTGCCAGCAGGCAAGATCTGGCTGTAGGCTACACCTTC.

This clonotype has ten or more counts. The chain is built from TRBV5-1 and TRBJ2-2; D possibly corresponds to TRBD1 (5 bases). CDR1 and CDR2 (germline): SGHRS, YFSETQ. V dropped 2 bases and J dropped 1 base, with 9 bases sitting between them. CDR3 length: 15 residues. CDR3 residues: CASSFDTGNTGELFF. CDR3 nucleotide sequence: TGCGCCAGCAGCTTTGATACAGGGAACACCGGGGAGCTGTTTTTT.

This clonotype was picked up a small number of times. The chain links TRBV6-1 to TRBJ1-5; TRBD1 aligns across 9 bases. The germline gives CDR1 MNHNS, CDR2 SASEGT. This CDR3 is 15 amino acids long. Trimming cost V 4 bases and J 7 bases; bases outside gene matches: 8. CDR3 amino acids: CASSGSGQGRQPQHF. DNA of the CDR3: TGTGCCAGCAGTGGCTCGGGACAGGGACGACAGCCCCAGCATTTT.

The chain recombines TRBV6-5 with TRBJ1-5; weak D call: TRBD1 (5 bases). This CDR3 has 14 amino acids. The germline V gene encodes CDR1 MNHEY and CDR2 SVGAGI. Deletions cut 0 bases from V and 5 bases from J, with 8 bases between. CDR3 loop: CASSYSEGDQPQHF. The CDR3 DNA reads as TGTGCCAGCAGTTACTCGGAAGGGGATCAGCCCCAGCATTTT.

J is TRBJ2-1 and V is TRBV6-1; 9 positions agree with TRBD1. Germline V CDR1 and CDR2: MNHNS, SASEGT. The CDR3 is 15 residues long. V lost 5 bases and J lost 5; bases outside the gene matches: 7. CDR3 DNA sequence: TGTGCCAGCAGTATCGACAGGGGGGCCAACAATGAGCAGTTCTTC. This sequence encodes CASSIDRGANNEQFF.

Ten or more counts support this clonotype. The chain joins TRBV20-1 to TRBJ2-1, with 7 bases matching TRBD2. Germline V gene sequence: CDR1 DFQATT, CDR2 SNEGSKA (reference sequence). The V gene end was trimmed by 5 bases and the J gene end by 9 bases; junction bases not matched to a gene: 10. This CDR3 spans 13 amino acids. The CDR3 protein is CSAEARGDGEQFF. CDR3 bases: TGCAGTGCTGAGGCTCGGGGGGATGGTGAGCAGTTCTTC.